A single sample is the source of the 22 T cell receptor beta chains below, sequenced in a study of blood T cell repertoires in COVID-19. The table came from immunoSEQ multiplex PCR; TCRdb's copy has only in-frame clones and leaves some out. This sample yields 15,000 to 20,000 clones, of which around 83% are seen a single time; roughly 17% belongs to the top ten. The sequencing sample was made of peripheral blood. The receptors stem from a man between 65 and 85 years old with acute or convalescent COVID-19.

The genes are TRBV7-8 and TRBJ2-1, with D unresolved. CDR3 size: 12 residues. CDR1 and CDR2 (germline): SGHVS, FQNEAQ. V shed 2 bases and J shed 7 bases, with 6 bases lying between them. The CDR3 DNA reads TGTGCCAGCAGCTTACGGGTAAATGAGCAGTTCTTC. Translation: CASSLRVNEQFF.

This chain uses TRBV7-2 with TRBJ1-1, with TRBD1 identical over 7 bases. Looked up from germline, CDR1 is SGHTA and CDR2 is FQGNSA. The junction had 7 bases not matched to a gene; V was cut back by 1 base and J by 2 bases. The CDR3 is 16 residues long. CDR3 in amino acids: CASSLEAGGFNTEAFF. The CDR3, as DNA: TGTGCCAGCAGCTTAGAGGCAGGGGGTTTCAACACTGAAGCTTTCTTT.

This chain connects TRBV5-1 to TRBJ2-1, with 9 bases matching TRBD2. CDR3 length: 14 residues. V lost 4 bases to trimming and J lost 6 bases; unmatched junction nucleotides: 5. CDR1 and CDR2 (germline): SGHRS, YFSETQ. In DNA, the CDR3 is TGCGCCAGCAGCAGTAGCGGGAGTCGCAATGAGCAGTTCTTC. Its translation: CASSSSGSRNEQFF.

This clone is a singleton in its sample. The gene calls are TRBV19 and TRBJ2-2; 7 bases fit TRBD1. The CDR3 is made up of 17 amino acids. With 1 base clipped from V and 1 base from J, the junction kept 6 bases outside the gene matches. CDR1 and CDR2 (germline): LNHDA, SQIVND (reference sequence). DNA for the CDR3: TGTGCCAGTAGTATAGCCGTGGGACAGAAGAACACCGGGGAGCTGTTTTTT. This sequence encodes CASSIAVGQKNTGELFF.

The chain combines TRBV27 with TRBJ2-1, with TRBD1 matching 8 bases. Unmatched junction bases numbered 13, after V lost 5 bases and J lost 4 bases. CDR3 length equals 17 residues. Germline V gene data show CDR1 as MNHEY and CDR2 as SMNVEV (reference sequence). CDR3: CASSVAGGTGFYNEQFF. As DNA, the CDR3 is TGTGCCAGCAGTGTCGCGGGCGGGACAGGTTTTTACAATGAGCAGTTCTTC.

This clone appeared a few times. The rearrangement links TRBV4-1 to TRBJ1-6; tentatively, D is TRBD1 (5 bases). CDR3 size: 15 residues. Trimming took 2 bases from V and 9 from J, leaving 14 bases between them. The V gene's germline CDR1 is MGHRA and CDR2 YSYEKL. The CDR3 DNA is TGCGCCAGCAGCCAAACAGGCTTTAGAGGTTCACCCCTCCACTTT. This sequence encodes CASSQTGFRGSPLHF.

This CDR3 reads CASTKSGLAGGVETQYF. The CDR3, as DNA: TGTGCCAGCACCAAATCCGGGCTAGCGGGAGGGGTAGAGACCCAGTACTTC. V is TRBV27 and J is TRBJ2-5; 12 bases are a match to TRBD2. Looked up from germline, CDR1 is MNHEY and CDR2 is SMNVEV (reference sequence). CDR3 length equals 17 residues. V trimming: 7 bases; J trimming: 4 bases; junction bases outside the gene matches: 13.

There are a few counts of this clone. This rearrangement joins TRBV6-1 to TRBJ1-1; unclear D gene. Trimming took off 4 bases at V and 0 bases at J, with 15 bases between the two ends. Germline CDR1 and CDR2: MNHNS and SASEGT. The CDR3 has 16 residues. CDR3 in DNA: TGTGCCAGCAGTGTACAAGCGGCGGTTTTGAACACTGAAGCTTTCTTT. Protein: CASSVQAAVLNTEAFF.

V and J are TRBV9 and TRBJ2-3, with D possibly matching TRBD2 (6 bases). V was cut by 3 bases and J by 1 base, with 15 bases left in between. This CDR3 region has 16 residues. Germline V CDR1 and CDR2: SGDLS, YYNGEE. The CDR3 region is CASSATGTPRTDTQYF. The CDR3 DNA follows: TGTGCCAGCAGCGCTACCGGGACTCCCCGCACAGATACGCAGTATTTT. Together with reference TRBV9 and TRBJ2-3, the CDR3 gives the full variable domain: DSGVTQTPKHLITATGQRVTLRCSPRSGDLSVYWYQQSLDQGLQFLIQYYNGEERAKGNILERFSAQQFPDLHSELNLSSLELGDSALYFCASSATGTPRTDTQYFGPGTRLTVL.

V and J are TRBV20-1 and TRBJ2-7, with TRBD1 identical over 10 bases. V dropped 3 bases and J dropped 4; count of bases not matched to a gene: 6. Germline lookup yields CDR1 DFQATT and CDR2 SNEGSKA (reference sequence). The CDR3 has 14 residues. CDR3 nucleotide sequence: TGCAGTGCTAGTAAGGGGACAGGGGAGTACGAGCAGTACTTC. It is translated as CSASKGTGEYEQYF.

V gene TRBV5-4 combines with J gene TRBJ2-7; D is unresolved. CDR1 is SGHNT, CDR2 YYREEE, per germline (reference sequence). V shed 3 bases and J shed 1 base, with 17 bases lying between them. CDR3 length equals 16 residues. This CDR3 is CASSSSGSTASYEQYF. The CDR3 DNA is TGTGCCAGCAGCTCTTCCGGGTCCACGGCTTCCTACGAGCAGTACTTC. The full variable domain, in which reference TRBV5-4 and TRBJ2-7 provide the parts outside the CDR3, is ETGVTQSPTHLIKTRGQQVTLRCSSQSGHNTVSWYQQALGQGPQFIFQYYREEENGRGNFPPRFSGLQFPNYSSELNVNALELDDSALYLCASSSSGSTASYEQYFGPGTRLTVT.

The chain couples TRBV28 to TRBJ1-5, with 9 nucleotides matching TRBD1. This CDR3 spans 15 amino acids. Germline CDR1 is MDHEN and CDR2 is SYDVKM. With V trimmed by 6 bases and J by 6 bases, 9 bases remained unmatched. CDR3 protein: CASRGRTGVVQPQHF. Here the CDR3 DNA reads TGTGCCAGCAGAGGGAGGACAGGGGTTGTTCAGCCCCAGCATTTT.

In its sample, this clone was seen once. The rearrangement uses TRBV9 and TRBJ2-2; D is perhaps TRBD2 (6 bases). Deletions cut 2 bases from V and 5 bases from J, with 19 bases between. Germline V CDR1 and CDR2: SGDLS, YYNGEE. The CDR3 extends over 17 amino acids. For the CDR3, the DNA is TGTGCCAGCAGCGTCGCAGCGGGTACTTTCGGGACCGGGGAGCTGTTTTTT. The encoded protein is CASSVAAGTFGTGELFF.

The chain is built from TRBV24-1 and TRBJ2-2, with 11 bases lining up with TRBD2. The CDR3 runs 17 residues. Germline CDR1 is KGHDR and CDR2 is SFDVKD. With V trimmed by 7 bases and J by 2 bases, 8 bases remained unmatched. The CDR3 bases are TGTGCCACCAGCCAATATGGGACTAGCGGTAACACCGGGGAGCTGTTTTTT. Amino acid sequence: CATSQYGTSGNTGELFF.

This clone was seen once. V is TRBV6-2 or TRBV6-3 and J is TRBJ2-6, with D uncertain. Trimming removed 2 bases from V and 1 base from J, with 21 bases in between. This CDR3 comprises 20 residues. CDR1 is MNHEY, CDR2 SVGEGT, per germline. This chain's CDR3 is CASSYMAVGGTLSGANVLTF. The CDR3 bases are TGTGCCAGCAGTTACATGGCAGTCGGCGGCACACTTTCTGGGGCCAACGTCCTGACTTTC.

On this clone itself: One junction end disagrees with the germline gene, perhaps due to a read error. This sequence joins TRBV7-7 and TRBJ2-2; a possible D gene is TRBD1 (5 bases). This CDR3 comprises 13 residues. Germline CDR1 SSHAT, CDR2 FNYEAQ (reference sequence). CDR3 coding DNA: TGTGCTAGCAGCTTAAGGGGCACCGGGGAGCTGTTTTTT. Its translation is CASSLRGTGELFF.

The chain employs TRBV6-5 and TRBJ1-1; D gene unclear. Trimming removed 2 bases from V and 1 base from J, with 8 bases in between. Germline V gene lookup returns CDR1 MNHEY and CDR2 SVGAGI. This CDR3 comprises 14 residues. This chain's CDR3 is CASSYNSRNTEAFF. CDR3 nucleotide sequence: TGTGCCAGCAGTTACAATTCCAGGAACACTGAAGCTTTCTTT.

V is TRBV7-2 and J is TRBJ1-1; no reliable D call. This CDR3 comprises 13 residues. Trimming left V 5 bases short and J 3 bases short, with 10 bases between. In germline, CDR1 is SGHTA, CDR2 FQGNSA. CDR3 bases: TGTGCCAGCAGCACCTCTACGGACACTGAAGCTTTCTTT. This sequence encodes CASSTSTDTEAFF.

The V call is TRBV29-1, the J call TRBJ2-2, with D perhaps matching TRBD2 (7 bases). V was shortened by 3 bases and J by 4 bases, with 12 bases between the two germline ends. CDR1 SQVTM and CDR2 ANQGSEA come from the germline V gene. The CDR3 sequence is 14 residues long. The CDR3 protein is CSVEAGAGTGELFF. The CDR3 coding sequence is TGCAGCGTTGAGGCGGGGGCCGGCACCGGGGAGCTGTTTTTT.

The CDR3 loop is CASSYSTGQGDYTF. CDR3 in DNA: TGTGCCAGCAGTTACTCGACCGGACAGGGAGACTACACCTTC. V usage is TRBV6-2 or TRBV6-3 and J usage is TRBJ1-2; TRBD1 matches at 8 bases. Looked up from germline, CDR1 is MNHEY and CDR2 is SVGEGT. V was clipped by 0 bases and J by 10 bases; unmatched bases: 7. This CDR3 spans 14 amino acids.

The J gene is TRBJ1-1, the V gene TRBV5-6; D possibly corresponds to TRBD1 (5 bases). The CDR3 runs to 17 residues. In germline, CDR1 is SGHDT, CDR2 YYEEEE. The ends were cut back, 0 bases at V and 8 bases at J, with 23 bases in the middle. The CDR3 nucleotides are TGTGCCAGCAGCTTGGGAGTAGGTGGGACTGGGGTCTTGGAAGCTTTCTTT. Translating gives CASSLGVGGTGVLEAFF.

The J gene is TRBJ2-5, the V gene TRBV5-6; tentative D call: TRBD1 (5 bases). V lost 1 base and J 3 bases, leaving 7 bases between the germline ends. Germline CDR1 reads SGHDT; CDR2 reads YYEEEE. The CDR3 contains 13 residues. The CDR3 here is CASSLTGEETQYF. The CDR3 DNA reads TGTGCCAGCAGCTTGACAGGAGAAGAGACCCAGTACTTC. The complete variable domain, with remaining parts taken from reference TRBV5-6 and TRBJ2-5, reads DAGVTQSPTHLIKTRGQQVTLRCSPKSGHDTVSWYQQALGQGPQFIFQYYEEEERQRGNFPDRFSGHQFPNYSSELNVNALLLGDSALYLCASSLTGEETQYFGPGTRLLVL.